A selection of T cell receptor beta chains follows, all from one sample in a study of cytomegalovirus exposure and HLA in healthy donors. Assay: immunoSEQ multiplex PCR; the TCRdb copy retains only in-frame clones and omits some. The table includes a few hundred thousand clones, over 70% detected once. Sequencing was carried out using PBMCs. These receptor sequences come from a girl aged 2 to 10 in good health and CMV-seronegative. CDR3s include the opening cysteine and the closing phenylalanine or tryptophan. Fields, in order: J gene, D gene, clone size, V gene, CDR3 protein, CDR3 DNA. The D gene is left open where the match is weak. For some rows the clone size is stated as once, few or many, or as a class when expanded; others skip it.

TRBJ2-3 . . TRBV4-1 CASSQSDSPTDTQYF TGCGCCAGCAGCCAATCGGACAGCCCCACAGATACGCAGTATTTT
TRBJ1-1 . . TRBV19 CAITRRAGDTEAFF TGTGCCATTACAAGAAGGGCAGGGGACACTGAAGCTTTCTTT
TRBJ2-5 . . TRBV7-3 CASTTLNRGRAKEQYF TGTGCCAGCACCACATTGAATAGGGGGAGGGCCAAAGAGCAGTACTTC
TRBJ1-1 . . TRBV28 CATKERGWNTEAFF TGTGCCACAAAAGAGAGGGGGTGGAACACTGAAGCTTTCTTT
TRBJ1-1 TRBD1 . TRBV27 CASRRDRVSSEAFF TGTGCCAGCAGGCGGGACAGGGTGTCTTCTGAAGCTTTCTTT
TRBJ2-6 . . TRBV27 CASTARRGDSGANVLTF TGTGCCAGCACGGCCCGTCGGGGAGACTCTGGGGCCAACGTCCTGACTTTC
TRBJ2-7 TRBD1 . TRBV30 CACIPGQNTYEQYF TGTGCCTGCATACCGGGACAGAATACCTACGAGCAGTACTTC
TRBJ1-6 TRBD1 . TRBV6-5 CASRPDRVILSPLHF TGTGCCAGCAGGCCCGACAGGGTGATTCTTTCACCCCTCCACTTT
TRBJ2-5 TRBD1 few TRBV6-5 CASSYSRDRVFGTQYF TGTGCCAGCAGTTACTCGAGGGACAGGGTCTTCGGGACCCAGTACTTC
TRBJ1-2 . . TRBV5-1 CASTPIYRGFYGYTF TGCGCCAGCACTCCCATTTATAGAGGATTCTATGGCTACACCTTC
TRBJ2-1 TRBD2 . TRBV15 CATSTSSKGLGVGNEQFF TGTGCCACCAGCACCTCATCAAAGGGACTAGGGGTCGGCAATGAGCAGTTCTTC
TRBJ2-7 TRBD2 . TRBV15 CATSRDRLPIAGGSEQYF TGTGCCACCAGCAGAGACAGACTCCCTATAGCGGGAGGCTCCGAGCAGTACTTC
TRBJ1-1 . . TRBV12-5 CASGFWLANRLTKNTEAFF TGTGCTAGTGGTTTTTGGTTAGCCAATCGTCTCACTAAGAACACTGAAGCTTTCTTT
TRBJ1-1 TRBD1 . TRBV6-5 CASSYRQGGNTEAFF TGTGCCAGCAGTTACCGTCAGGGGGGGAACACTGAAGCTTTCTTT
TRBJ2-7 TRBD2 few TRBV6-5 CASKSGGAGEQYF TGTGCCAGCAAAAGCGGGGGGGCCGGCGAGCAGTACTTC
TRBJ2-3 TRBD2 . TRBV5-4 CASSPFSGGASDTQYF TGTGCCAGCAGCCCTTTTAGCGGGGGGGCATCAGATACGCAGTATTTT
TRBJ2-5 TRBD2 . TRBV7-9 CASSYLVPGLARETQYF TGTGCCAGCAGTTATCTCGTGCCGGGACTAGCCCGTGAGACCCAGTACTTC
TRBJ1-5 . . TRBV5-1 CASSLAGGEPQHF TGCGCCAGCAGCTTGGCGGGAGGGGAGCCCCAGCATTTT
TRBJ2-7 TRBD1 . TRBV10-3 CAINGQGAGEQYF TGTGCCATCAACGGACAGGGGGCTGGAGAGCAGTACTTC
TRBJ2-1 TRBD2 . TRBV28 CASSFAGLAGIKYNEQFF TGTGCCAGCAGTTTCGCGGGACTAGCGGGAATAAAGTACAATGAGCAGTTCTTC
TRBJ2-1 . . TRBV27 CATNSNEQFF TGTGCCACCAATAGCAATGAGCAGTTCTTC
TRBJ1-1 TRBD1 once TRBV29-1 CSVRDRGDTEAFF TGCAGCGTTCGGGACAGGGGGGACACTGAAGCTTTCTTT
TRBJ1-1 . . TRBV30 CAWSVQGNTEAFF TGTGCCTGGAGTGTACAGGGTAACACTGAAGCTTTCTTT
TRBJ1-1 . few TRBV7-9 CSSSLGAGDAFF TGTTCCAGCAGCTTAGGGGCAGGGGACGCTTTCTTT
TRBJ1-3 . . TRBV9 CASSVSRHLSGNTIYF TGTGCCAGCAGCGTTTCCAGACACCTCTCTGGAAACACCATATATTTT
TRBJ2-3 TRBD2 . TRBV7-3 CASSLRSGALRDTQYF TGTGCCAGCAGCTTAAGGAGCGGGGCCCTTCGGGATACGCAGTATTTT
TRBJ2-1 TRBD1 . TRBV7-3 CASSAGQGLFYEQFF TGTGCCAGCAGCGCGGGACAGGGTTTATTCTATGAGCAGTTCTTC
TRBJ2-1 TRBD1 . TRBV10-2 CASTVLSPGQGRNEQFF TGCGCCAGCACTGTGCTGTCACCGGGACAGGGTCGTAATGAGCAGTTCTTC